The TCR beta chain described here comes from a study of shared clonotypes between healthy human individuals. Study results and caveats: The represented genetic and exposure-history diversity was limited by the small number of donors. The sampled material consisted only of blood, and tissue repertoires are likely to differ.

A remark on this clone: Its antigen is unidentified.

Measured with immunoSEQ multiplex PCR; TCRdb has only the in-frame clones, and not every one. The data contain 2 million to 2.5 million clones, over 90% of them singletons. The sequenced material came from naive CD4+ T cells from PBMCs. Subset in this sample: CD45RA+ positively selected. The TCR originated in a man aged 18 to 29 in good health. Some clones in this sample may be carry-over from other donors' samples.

The CDR3 here is CASSHMVAGTRGNEQFF. The DNA of the CDR3 is TGTGCCAGCTCACATATGGTAGCGGGAACACGGGGTAATGAGCAGTTCTTC. The chain combines TRBV18 with TRBJ2-1; TRBD2 matches 8 bases. Germline-derived CDR1 and CDR2 are KGHSH and LQKENI. The CDR3 has 17 residues. V lost 4 bases and J lost 7; bases outside the gene matches: 15.